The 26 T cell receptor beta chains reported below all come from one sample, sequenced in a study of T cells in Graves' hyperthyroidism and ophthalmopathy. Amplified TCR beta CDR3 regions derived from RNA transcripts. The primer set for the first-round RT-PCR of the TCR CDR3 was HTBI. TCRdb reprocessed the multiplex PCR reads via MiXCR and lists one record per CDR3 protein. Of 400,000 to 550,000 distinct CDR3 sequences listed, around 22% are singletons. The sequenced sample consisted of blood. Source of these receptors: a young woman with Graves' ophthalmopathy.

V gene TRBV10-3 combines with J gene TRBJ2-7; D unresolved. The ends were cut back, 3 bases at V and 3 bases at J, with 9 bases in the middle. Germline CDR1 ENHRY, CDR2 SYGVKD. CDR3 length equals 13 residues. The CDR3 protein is CAISEGQSYEQYF. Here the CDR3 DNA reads TGTGCCATCAGTGAAGGGCAGAGCTACGAGCAGTACTTC.

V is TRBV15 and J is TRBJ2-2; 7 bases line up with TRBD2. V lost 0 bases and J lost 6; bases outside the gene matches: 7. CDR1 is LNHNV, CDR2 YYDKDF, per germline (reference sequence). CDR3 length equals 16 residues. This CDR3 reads CATSREAGAVSGELFF. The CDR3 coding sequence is TGTGCCACCAGCAGAGAGGCGGGAGCGGTGTCCGGGGAGCTGTTTTTT.

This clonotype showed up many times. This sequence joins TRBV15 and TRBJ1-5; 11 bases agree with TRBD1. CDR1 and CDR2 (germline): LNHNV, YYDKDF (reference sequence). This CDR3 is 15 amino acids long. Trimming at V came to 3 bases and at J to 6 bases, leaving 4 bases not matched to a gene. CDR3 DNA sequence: TGTGCCACCAGCAGTTGGGACAGGGGGGTTCAGCCCCAGCATTTT. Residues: CATSSWDRGVQPQHF.

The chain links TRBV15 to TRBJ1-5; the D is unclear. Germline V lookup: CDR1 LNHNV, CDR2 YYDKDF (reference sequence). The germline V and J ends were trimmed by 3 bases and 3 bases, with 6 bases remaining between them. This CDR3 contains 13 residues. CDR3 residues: CATSRGTNQPQHF. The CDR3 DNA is TGTGCCACCAGCAGGGGTACCAATCAGCCCCAGCATTTT.

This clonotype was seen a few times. CDR3 sequence: CASSFRTGKETQYF. The CDR3 nucleotides are TGTGCCAGCAGCTTCAGAACAGGGAAAGAGACCCAGTACTTC. The V and J genes are TRBV7-2 and TRBJ2-5; tentatively, D is TRBD1 (6 bases). V was clipped by 3 bases and J by 3 bases, with 11 bases between them. Germline V lookup: CDR1 SGHTA, CDR2 FQGNSA. The CDR3 has 14 amino acids.

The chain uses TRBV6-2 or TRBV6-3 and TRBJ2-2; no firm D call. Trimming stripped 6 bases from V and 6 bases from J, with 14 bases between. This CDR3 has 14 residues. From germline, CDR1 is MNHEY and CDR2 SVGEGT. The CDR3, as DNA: TGTGCCAGCAGCCTAGACTCGGAATCCGGGGAGCTGTTTTTT. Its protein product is CASSLDSESGELFF.

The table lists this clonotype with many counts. The DNA of the CDR3 is TGTGCCAGCAGCGCCCTTCTAGAGACCCAGTACTTC. Amino acid sequence: CASSALLETQYF. V is TRBV7-3 and J is TRBJ2-5; D not certain. The germline gives CDR1 SGHTA, CDR2 FQGTGA. This CDR3 has 12 residues. Trimming took 5 bases from V and 4 from J, leaving 8 bases between them.

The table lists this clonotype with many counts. The DNA for the CDR3 is TGCAGCGGTTGGGTCCGGGGCACTGAAGCTTTCTTT. Its protein product is CSGWVRGTEAFF. The rearrangement joins TRBV29-1 to TRBJ1-1; D not certain. V dropped 7 bases and J dropped 4 bases, with 13 bases sitting between them. Germline CDR1 and CDR2: SQVTM and ANQGSEA. CDR3 length equals 12 residues. The full variable domain, rest sourced from reference TRBV29-1 and TRBJ1-1, is SAVISQKPSRDICQRGTSLTIQCQVDSQVTMMFWYRQQPGQSLTLIATANQGSEATYESGFVIDKFPISRPNLTFSTLTVSNMSPEDSSIYLCSGWVRGTEAFFGQGTRLTVV.

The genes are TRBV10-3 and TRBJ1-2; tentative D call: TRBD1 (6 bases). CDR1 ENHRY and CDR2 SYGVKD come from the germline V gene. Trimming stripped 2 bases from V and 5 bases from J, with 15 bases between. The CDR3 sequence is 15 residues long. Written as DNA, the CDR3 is TGTGCCATCAGTGAGAAGGGGGGACCTCTATATGGCTACACCTTC. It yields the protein CAISEKGGPLYGYTF.

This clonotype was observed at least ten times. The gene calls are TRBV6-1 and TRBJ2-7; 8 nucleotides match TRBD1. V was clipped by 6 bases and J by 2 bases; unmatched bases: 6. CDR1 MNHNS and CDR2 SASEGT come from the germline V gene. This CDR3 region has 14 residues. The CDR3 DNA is TGTGCCAGCAGGTCCGGGACAGGCACCTACGAGCAGTACTTC. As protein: CASRSGTGTYEQYF.

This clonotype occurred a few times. The CDR3 DNA reads as TGTGCCAGCAGCCAAGTAAACACGAACACCGGGGAGCTGTTTTTT. Translation: CASSQVNTNTGELFF. V usage is TRBV3-1 and J usage is TRBJ2-2, with D unclear. Trimming left V 1 base short and J 0 bases short, with 6 bases between. Germline CDR1 and CDR2: LGHDT and YNNKEL (reference sequence). This CDR3 spans 15 amino acids.

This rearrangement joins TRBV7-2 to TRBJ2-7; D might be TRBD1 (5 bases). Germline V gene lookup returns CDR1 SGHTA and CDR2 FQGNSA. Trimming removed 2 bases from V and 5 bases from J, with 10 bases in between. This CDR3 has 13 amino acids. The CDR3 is CASSLNRRNEQYF. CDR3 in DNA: TGTGCCAGCAGCTTAAACAGGCGCAACGAGCAGTACTTC.

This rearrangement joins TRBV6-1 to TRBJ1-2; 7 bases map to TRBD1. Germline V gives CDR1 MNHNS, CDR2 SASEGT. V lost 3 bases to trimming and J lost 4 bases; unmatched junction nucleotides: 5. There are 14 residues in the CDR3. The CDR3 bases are TGTGCCAGCAGTGACGGTGACAGGGTCTATGGCTACACCTTC. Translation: CASSDGDRVYGYTF.

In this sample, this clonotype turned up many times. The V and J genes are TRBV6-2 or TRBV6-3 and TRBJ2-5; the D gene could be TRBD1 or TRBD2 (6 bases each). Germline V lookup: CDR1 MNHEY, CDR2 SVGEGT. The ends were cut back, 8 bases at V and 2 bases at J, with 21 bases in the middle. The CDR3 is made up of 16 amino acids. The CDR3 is CASQGTSTKLQETQYF. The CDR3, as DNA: TGTGCCAGCCAGGGGACTTCGACTAAACTTCAAGAGACCCAGTACTTC.

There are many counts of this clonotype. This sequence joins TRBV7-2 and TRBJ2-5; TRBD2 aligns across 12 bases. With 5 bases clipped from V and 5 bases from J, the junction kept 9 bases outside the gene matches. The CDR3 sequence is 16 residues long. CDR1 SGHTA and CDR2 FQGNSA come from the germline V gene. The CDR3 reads CASSQILAGGVETQYF. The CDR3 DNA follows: TGTGCCAGCAGCCAGATCCTAGCGGGGGGGGTGGAGACCCAGTACTTC.

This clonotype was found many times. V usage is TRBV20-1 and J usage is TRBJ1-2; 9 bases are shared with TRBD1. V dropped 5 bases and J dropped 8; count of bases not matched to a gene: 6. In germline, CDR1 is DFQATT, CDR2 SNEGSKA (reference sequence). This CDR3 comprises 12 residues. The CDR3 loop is CSAAGQGWGYTF. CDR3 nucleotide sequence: TGCAGTGCTGCGGGACAGGGCTGGGGCTACACCTTC.

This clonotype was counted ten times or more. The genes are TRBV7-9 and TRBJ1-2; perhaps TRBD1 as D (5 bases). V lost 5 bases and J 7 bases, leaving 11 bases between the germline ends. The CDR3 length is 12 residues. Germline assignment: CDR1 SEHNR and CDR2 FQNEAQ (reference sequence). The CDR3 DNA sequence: TGTGCCAGCAGCGTAGGGGAAATTGGCTACACCTTC. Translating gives CASSVGEIGYTF.

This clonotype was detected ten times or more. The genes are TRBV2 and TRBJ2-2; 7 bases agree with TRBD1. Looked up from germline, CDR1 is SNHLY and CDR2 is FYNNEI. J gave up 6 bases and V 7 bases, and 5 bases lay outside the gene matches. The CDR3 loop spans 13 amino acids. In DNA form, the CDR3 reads TGTGCCAGCACAGGGGGTATCGCCGGGGAGCTGTTTTTT. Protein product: CASTGGIAGELFF.

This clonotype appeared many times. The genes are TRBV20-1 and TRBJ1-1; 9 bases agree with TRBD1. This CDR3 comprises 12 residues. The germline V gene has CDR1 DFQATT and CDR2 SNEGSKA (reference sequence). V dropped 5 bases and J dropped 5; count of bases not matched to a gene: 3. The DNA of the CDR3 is TGCAGTGCTGGGACAGGGTGGACTGAAGCTTTCTTT. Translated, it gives CSAGTGWTEAFF.

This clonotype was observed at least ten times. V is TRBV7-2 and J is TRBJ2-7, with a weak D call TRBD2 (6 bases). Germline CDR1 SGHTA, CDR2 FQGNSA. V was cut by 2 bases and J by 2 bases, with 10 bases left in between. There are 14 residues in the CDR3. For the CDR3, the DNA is TGTGCCAGCAGCTTATCACGGGAGACCTACGAGCAGTACTTC. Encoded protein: CASSLSRETYEQYF.

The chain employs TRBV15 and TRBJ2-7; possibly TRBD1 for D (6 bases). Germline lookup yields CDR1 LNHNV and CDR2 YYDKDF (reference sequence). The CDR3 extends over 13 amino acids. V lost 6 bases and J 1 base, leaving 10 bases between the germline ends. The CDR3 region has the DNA TGTGCCACCAGGGCAGGGGCTTCCTACGAGCAGTACTTC. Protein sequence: CATRAGASYEQYF.

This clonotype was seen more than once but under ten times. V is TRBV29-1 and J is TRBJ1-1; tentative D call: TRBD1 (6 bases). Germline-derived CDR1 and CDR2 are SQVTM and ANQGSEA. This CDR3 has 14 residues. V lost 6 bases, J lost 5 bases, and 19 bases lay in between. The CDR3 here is CSVVHTGRLTEAFF. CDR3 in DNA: TGCAGCGTGGTACATACAGGGAGATTGACTGAAGCTTTCTTT.

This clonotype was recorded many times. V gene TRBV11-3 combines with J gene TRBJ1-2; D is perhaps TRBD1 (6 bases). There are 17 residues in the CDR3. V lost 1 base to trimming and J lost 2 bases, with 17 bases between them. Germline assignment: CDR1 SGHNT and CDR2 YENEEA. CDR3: CASSLGGRRSINYGYTF. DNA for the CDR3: TGTGCCAGCAGCTTAGGGGGGCGGAGGAGCATCAACTATGGCTACACCTTC.

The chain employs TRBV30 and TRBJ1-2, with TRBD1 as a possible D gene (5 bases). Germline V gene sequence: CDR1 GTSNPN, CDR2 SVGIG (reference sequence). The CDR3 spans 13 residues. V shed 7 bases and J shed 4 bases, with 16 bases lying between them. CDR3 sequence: CASASGVSYGYTF. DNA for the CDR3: TGTGCCTCCGCCTCGGGGGTCAGCTATGGCTACACCTTC.

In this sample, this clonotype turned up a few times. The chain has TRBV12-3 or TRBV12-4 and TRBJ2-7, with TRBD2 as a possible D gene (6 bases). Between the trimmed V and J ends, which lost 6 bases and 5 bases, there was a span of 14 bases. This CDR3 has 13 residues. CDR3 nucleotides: TGTGCCAGCAGGCCTGTCGGAGGGGACGAGCAGTACTTC. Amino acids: CASRPVGGDEQYF.

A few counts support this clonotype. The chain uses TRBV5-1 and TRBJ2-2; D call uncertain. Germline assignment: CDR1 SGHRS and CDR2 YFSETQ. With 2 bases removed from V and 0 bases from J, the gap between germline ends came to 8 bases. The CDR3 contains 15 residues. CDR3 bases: TGCGCCAGCAGCTTCACCCGACCGAACACCGGGGAGCTGTTTTTT. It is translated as CASSFTRPNTGELFF.